The sequence of this T cell receptor beta chain was determined in a study of radiotherapy plus CTLA-4 blockade in lung cancer (dated by TCRdb to 2016 to 2019). The study in broad terms: Objective responses were observed in around 20% of enrolled patients, and disease control was achieved in less than 35%. On the study overall, not on this receptor specifically: After treatment with radiotherapy and ipilimumab, TCR clones that came from tumors expanded in the peripheral blood. Early dynamic changes in blood T cell clones, together with increased serum interferon-beta after radiation, were reported as the strongest predictors of response.

Library method: the immunoSEQ multiplex PCR assay. TCRdb provides this immuneACCESS table in a form limited to in-frame rearrangements. Some clones are lacking; in checked studies, under half of them reflect an unresolved V gene, and why the rest are absent is not known. The sample has about 40,000 clones on record, approximately 79% of them singletons. The ten largest clones add up to more than 20% of the sample. In this sample, this clone turned up a few times. No cognate antigen has been identified for it. Per-base quality was not reported, and no clone a single base away is much larger than it. The CDR3 numbers 16 residues from cysteine through phenylalanine. This entry keeps only the CDR3 DNA: 48 bases, framed from base 1. Trimming at the junction amounts to 3 bases on V and 4 bases on J, and the germline ends lie 19 bases apart. Sequences SGHDT (CDR1) and YYEEEE (CDR2) are obtained from the germline V gene.

In this study, focal radiation therapy paired with CTLA-4 blockade (ipilimumab) was tested in patients who had chemo-refractory metastatic non-small-cell lung cancer. This TCR was sampled from a human donor with non-small cell lung cancer that progressed on radiotherapy plus ipilimumab. This chain is built from TRBV5-6 and TRBJ1-2; the D gene is possibly TRBD1, with 6 bases matching. The source material was peripheral blood, sampled from a patient treated with radiotherapy plus ipilimumab. The bases are TGTGCCAGCAGCTCGACAGGCGCGGGGGACCTCTATGGCTACACCTTC. It translates to CASSSTGAGDLYGYTF. Joined to the reference TRBV5-6 and TRBJ1-2 proteins, this CDR3 gives the full variable domain: DAGVTQSPTHLIKTRGQQVTLRCSPKSGHDTVSWYQQALGQGPQFIFQYYEEEERQRGNFPDRFSGHQFPNYSSELNVNALLLGDSALYLCASSSTGAGDLYGYTFGSGTRLTVV.